This T cell receptor (beta chain) is from a study of post-analysis software for immune sequencing data. Findings of the study overall: Roughly 5 TRBV segments were significantly more frequent in patients than in controls. TRBV5-6, TRBV5-1 and TRBV20-1 were among these segments. There was significantly lower normalized Chao1 diversity in multiple sclerosis patients than in controls.

A note on this clonotype: What it binds is not known.

Unique molecular identifiers had been added to the TCR beta cDNA libraries. TCRdb called the PCR reads again in MiXCR, with one record for every CDR3 protein. The table includes around 500,000 distinct CDR3 sequences, less than 40% detected once. The V gene's germline CDR1 is SGHDT and CDR2 YYEEEE. The V gene lost 5 bases and the J gene lost 3 bases, with 8 bases spanning the gap. The CDR3 is made up of 12 amino acids. The sequencing sample was made of blood. V and J are TRBV5-6 and TRBJ2-5; no clear D gene. The origin of this receptor is a girl between 2 and 17 years old with multiple sclerosis. In DNA form, the CDR3 reads TGTGCCAGCAGGATGTGGGAAGAGACCCAGTACTTC. Translating it yields CASRMWEETQYF.